The 24 T cell receptor beta chains below all came from one sample that was sequenced in a study of T cells in Graves' hyperthyroidism and ophthalmopathy. The source material, RNA transcripts, was used to amplify TCR beta CDR3 regions. The primer set for the first-round RT-PCR of the TCR CDR3 was HTBI. From the multiplex PCR reads, TCRdb called clonotypes with MiXCR, one entry per CDR3 protein. The data contain hundreds of thousands of distinct CDR3 sequences, about 15% of them seen just once; the ten biggest clones take up around 12%. Sequencing was done on a sample of blood. The receptors derive from a woman in her forties or fifties with Graves' ophthalmopathy.

For this clonotype: No conserved phenylalanine or tryptophan is present at the end of the CDR3, so a read error is the likely explanation. V usage is TRBV5-6 and J usage is TRBJ2-3, with 7 nucleotides matching TRBD2. Losses at the gene ends were 4 bases for V and 2 bases for J; bases not matched to a gene: 13. Germline CDR1 and CDR2: SGHDT and YYEEEE. The CDR3 has 17 amino acids. CDR3 in DNA: TGTGCCAGCAGCCCTAACCGGGCGGGAGTCCCCACAGATACGCAGTATTCT. Its protein product is CASSPNRAGVPTDTQYS.

This sequence joins TRBV7-2 and TRBJ2-6; no definite D call. The CDR3 runs 16 residues. CDR1 is SGHTA and CDR2 is FQGNSA in the germline V gene. The V and J ends lost 5 bases and 3 bases respectively, with 14 bases between them. This chain's CDR3 is CASSTLGRGGANVLTF. The DNA for the CDR3 is TGTGCCAGCAGCACCCTAGGCCGTGGTGGGGCCAACGTCCTGACTTTC. Supplemented by reference TRBV7-2 and TRBJ2-6, the full variable domain reads GAGVSQSPSNKVTEKGKDVELRCDPISGHTALYWYRQSLGQGLEFLIYFQGNSAPDKSGLPSDRFSAERTGGSVSTLTIQRTQQEDSAVYLCASSTLGRGGANVLTFGAGSRLTVL.

In its sample, this clonotype was seen a few times. In DNA form, the CDR3 reads TGCAGTGCGGGCAACAGGGACGAGCAGTACTTC. Protein sequence: CSAGNRDEQYF. The rearrangement uses TRBV20-1 and TRBJ2-7, with D possibly TRBD1 on 6 matching bases. The V gene's germline CDR1 is DFQATT and CDR2 SNEGSKA (reference sequence). The CDR3 consists of 11 residues. V dropped 6 bases and J dropped 5 bases, with 11 bases sitting between them.

Notes on this clonotype: This may be a read error, as it is one base from a much larger clone. The genes are TRBV18 and TRBJ1-3; D uncertain. The CDR3 is 13 residues long. The germline V gene encodes CDR1 KGHSH and CDR2 LQKENI. CDR3 loop: CASSRYLGNTIHF. The CDR3 bases are TGTGCCAGCTCACGTTACCTGGGAAACACCATACATTTT.

There are a few counts of this clonotype. The V call is TRBV4-1, the J call TRBJ1-1; 8 bases fit TRBD1. Germline V gene lookup returns CDR1 MGHRA and CDR2 YSYEKL. Losses at the gene ends were 4 bases for V and 3 bases for J; bases not matched to a gene: 10. CDR3 length equals 16 residues. CDR3: CASSLERQGMYTEAFF. The CDR3 region has the DNA TGCGCCAGCAGCCTAGAGCGACAGGGGATGTACACTGAAGCTTTCTTT.

This clonotype was observed many times. The rearrangement links TRBV20-1 to TRBJ2-1; 9 bases agree with TRBD1. This CDR3 has 14 amino acids. Germline V gives CDR1 DFQATT, CDR2 SNEGSKA (reference sequence). Losses at the gene ends were 6 bases for V and 3 bases for J; bases not matched to a gene: 6. CDR3 sequence reads: CSAERQGGYNEQFF. The CDR3 nucleotides read TGCAGTGCCGAACGACAGGGGGGCTACAATGAGCAGTTCTTC.

This clonotype has just a few counts. This rearrangement joins TRBV24-1 to TRBJ2-6; D remains ambiguous. This CDR3 has 14 amino acids. CDR1 KGHDR and CDR2 SFDVKD come from the germline V gene. V lost 7 bases and J 2 bases, leaving 8 bases between the germline ends. CDR3 region: CATSRGAGANVLTF. CDR3 DNA: TGTGCCACCAGCCGTGGGGCTGGGGCCAACGTCCTGACTTTC.

Comments on this clonotype: One junction end does not reproduce the germline sequence, and a read error may be involved. The chain uses TRBV7-9 and TRBJ1-6; a possible D gene is TRBD1 (5 bases). This CDR3 has 15 residues. Germline CDR1 and CDR2: SEHNR and FQNEAQ (reference sequence). CDR3 coding DNA: TGTGCCAGCAGCCTAACCGGGGCGTGGAATTCACCCTTCCACTTT. Amino acid sequence: CASSLTGAWNSPFHF.

V usage is TRBV5-1 and J usage is TRBJ2-5; TRBD2 might be the D (6 bases). This CDR3 has 14 residues. The V gene's germline CDR1 is SGHRS and CDR2 YFSETQ. V was pared by 4 bases and J by 0 bases, with 10 bases between. In nucleotides, the CDR3 is TGCGCCAGCAGCACCGCGGGGAACCAAGAGACCCAGTACTTC. Amino acids: CASSTAGNQETQYF.

V and J are TRBV10-3 and TRBJ2-3, with D possibly being TRBD1 (5 bases). CDR1 ENHRY and CDR2 SYGVKD come from the germline V gene. V was cut by 7 bases and J by 0 bases, with 17 bases left in between. This CDR3 comprises 16 residues. The CDR3 nucleotides read TGTGCCATCATACTCACCCAGGGATATAGCACAGATACGCAGTATTTT. Translating it yields CAIILTQGYSTDTQYF.

This clonotype has ten or more counts. This chain links TRBV28 with TRBJ2-3; 16 positions agree with TRBD2. V lost 2 bases and J lost 5; bases outside the gene matches: 7. The CDR3 runs 18 residues. Germline CDR1 is MDHEN and CDR2 is SYDVKM. The CDR3 loop is CASSLDGTSGRAGDTQYF. The CDR3, as DNA: TGTGCCAGCAGTTTAGATGGGACTAGCGGGAGGGCCGGAGATACGCAGTATTTT.

In its sample, this clonotype was seen many times. This chain connects TRBV28 to TRBJ2-1; 13 nucleotides line up with TRBD2. J gave up 12 bases and V 8 bases, and 16 bases lay outside the gene matches. Germline CDR1 and CDR2: MDHEN and SYDVKM. This CDR3 is 16 amino acids long. The CDR3 region has the DNA TGTGCCAGCGTAGGGCCGGGAACTAGCGGGAGGGACAGGCAGTTCTTC. It specifies CASVGPGTSGRDRQFF.

This clonotype was picked up many times. This rearrangement joins TRBV12-3 or TRBV12-4 to TRBJ1-1; 7 nucleotides align to TRBD1. The CDR3 is 14 residues long. V dropped 6 bases and J dropped 1; count of bases not matched to a gene: 5. CDR3 amino acids: CASSHRQGNTEAFF. CDR3 nucleotides: TGTGCCAGCAGCCATCGACAGGGGAACACTGAAGCTTTCTTT.

The chain links TRBV29-1 to TRBJ2-5; TRBD2 matches at 12 bases. V was clipped by 4 bases and J by 4 bases; unmatched bases: 13. Germline CDR1 is SQVTM and CDR2 is ANQGSEA. This CDR3 region has 17 residues. CDR3 sequence reads: CSVGQLAGGSYGETQYF. In DNA, the CDR3 is TGCAGCGTTGGCCAACTAGCGGGAGGTAGTTACGGAGAGACCCAGTACTTC.

Ten or more counts support this clonotype. The CDR3 DNA reads as TGTGCCAGCAGTTCCGGGACGGTCCTTTCCTACGAGCAGTACTTC. This encodes CASSSGTVLSYEQYF. The V and J genes are TRBV28 and TRBJ2-7, with D possibly called TRBD1 or TRBD2 (5 bases each). The CDR3 runs to 15 residues. The ends were cut back, 4 bases at V and 1 base at J, with 14 bases in the middle. Looked up from germline, CDR1 is MDHEN and CDR2 is SYDVKM.

This clonotype has more than one count but fewer than ten. The chain joins TRBV4-1 to TRBJ2-1; the D is unclear. Germline V gene sequence: CDR1 MGHRA, CDR2 YSYEKL. CDR3 size: 17 residues. Trimming pared 2 bases from V and 2 bases from J, leaving 16 bases between. DNA of the CDR3: TGCGCCAGCAGCCAACCAACAACTCCTCGGCCCTACAATGAGCAGTTCTTC. Its translation is CASSQPTTPRPYNEQFF.

This clonotype was counted only a few times. The gene calls are TRBV7-9 and TRBJ2-2; 7 nucleotides line up with TRBD1. The V gene end was trimmed by 5 bases and the J gene end by 2 bases; junction bases not matched to a gene: 8. The CDR3 has 16 residues. The germline V gene encodes CDR1 SEHNR and CDR2 FQNEAQ (reference sequence). The CDR3 here is CASSGTGTANTGELFF. CDR3 DNA sequence: TGTGCCAGCAGCGGGACCGGGACAGCTAACACCGGGGAGCTGTTTTTT.

The chain employs TRBV30 and TRBJ2-1; 11 nucleotides match TRBD2. J was trimmed by 9 bases and V by 4 bases; bases with no gene match: 8. The CDR3 consists of 14 residues. Germline V gene data show CDR1 as GTSNPN and CDR2 as SVGIG (reference sequence). As DNA, the CDR3 is TGTGCCTGGATTTCGACTAGCGGGAAGGCTGAGCAGTTCTTC. Protein product: CAWISTSGKAEQFF.

Many counts were recorded for this clonotype. This sequence joins TRBV3-1 and TRBJ1-2, with 7 bases lining up with TRBD1. The germline V gene encodes CDR1 LGHDT and CDR2 YNNKEL (reference sequence). This CDR3 is 15 amino acids long. V gave up 0 bases and J gave up 3 bases; unmatched junction bases: 4. The CDR3 DNA sequence: TGTGCCAGCAGCCAAGATAGTCAGGGGGACTATGGCTACACCTTC. The encoded protein is CASSQDSQGDYGYTF.

In this sample, this clonotype turned up many times. This chain joins TRBV7-9 and TRBJ1-2; D possibly corresponds to TRBD1 (5 bases). V was clipped by 0 bases and J by 10 bases, with 9 bases between them. In germline, CDR1 is SEHNR, CDR2 FQNEAQ (reference sequence). The CDR3 covers 12 residues. This chain's CDR3 is CASSLAGLDYTF. The CDR3 DNA sequence: TGTGCCAGCAGCTTAGCGGGACTTGACTACACCTTC.

This clonotype was counted between two and nine times. The chain uses TRBV4-2 and TRBJ2-1; D ambiguous. This CDR3 has 13 amino acids. V gave up 7 bases and J gave up 6 bases, with 13 bases separating them. Germline V gene data show CDR1 as LGHNA and CDR2 as YNFKEQ. The CDR3 DNA is TGTGCCAGCACCCTATATTTCGGCAATGAGCAGTTCTTC. This codes for CASTLYFGNEQFF.

This clonotype came up many times. The chain is built from TRBV3-1 and TRBJ2-1; TRBD1 aligns across 11 bases. The CDR3 is 16 amino acids. Germline V CDR1 and CDR2: LGHDT, YNNKEL (reference sequence). The V segment lost 2 bases and the J segment 7 bases; nucleotides outside the gene matches: 7. Written as DNA, the CDR3 is TGTGCCAGCAGCCAAATCCGGACAGGGGGCATAAATGAGCAGTTCTTC. It is translated as CASSQIRTGGINEQFF.

This clonotype was seen many times. The chain has TRBV7-3 and TRBJ2-6; D gene uncertain. V was clipped by 5 bases and J by 0 bases, with 14 bases between them. Germline values: CDR1 SGHTA, CDR2 FQGTGA. The CDR3 runs to 17 residues. Written as DNA, the CDR3 is TGTGCCAGCAGCCCCTCCGGCAGGATCTCTGGGGCCAACGTCCTGACTTTC. As protein: CASSPSGRISGANVLTF.

This chain links TRBV20-1 with TRBJ2-7; D perhaps matches TRBD2 (5 bases). V lost 3 bases and J 2 bases, leaving 11 bases between the germline ends. Germline V gene sequence: CDR1 DFQATT, CDR2 SNEGSKA (reference sequence). The CDR3 length is 13 residues. The CDR3 spells CSASRGLAYEQYF. The CDR3 nucleotides read TGCAGTGCTAGCCGGGGTCTCGCCTACGAGCAGTACTTC.